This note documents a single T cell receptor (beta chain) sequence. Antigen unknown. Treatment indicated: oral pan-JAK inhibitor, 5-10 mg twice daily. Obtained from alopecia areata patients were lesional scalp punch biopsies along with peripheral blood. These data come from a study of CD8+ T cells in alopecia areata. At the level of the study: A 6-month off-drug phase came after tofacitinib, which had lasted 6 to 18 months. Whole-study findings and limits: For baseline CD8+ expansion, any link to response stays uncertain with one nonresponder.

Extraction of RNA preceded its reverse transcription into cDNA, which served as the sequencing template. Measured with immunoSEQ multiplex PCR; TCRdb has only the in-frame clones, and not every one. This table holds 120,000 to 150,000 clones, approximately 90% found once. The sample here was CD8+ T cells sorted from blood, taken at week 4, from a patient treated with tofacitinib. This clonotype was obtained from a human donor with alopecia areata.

The CDR3 loop reads CASSFYIGAGELFF. CDR3 DNA sequence: TGTGCCAGCAGCTTTTATATAGGGGCCGGGGAGCTGTTTTTT. The J gene is TRBJ2-2, the V gene TRBV5-5; the D gene is possibly TRBD1 (5 bases). CDR1 is SGHKS and CDR2 is YYEKEE in the germline V gene (reference sequence). Deletions cut 2 bases from V and 6 bases from J, with 11 bases between. CDR3 size: 14 residues. The variable domain in full, with the rest retrieved from reference TRBV5-5 and TRBJ2-2, is DAGVTQSPTHLIKTRGQQVTLRCSPISGHKSVSWYQQVLGQGPQFIFQYYEKEERGRGNFPDRFSARQFPNYSSELNVNALLLGDSALYLCASSFYIGAGELFFGEGSRLTVL.